Following are 30 T cell receptor beta chains from one sample sequenced in a study of blood T cell repertoires in COVID-19. Generated by immunoSEQ multiplex PCR, the TCRdb table keeps only in-frame clones and is missing some. The profile covers approximately 89,000 clones, with approximately 80% appearing a single time and roughly 6.3% taken by the ten largest. Material for sequencing was peripheral blood. The source is a man between 65 and 85 years old with COVID-19, enrolled during active disease.

There are a few counts of this clone. V is TRBV6-5 and J is TRBJ1-6; 7 nucleotides align to TRBD1. Unmatched junction bases numbered 10, after V lost 2 bases and J lost 9 bases. The CDR3 loop spans 16 amino acids. Germline V lookup: CDR1 MNHEY, CDR2 SVGAGI. CDR3 bases: TGTGCCAGCAGTTACCTTCCCGGGACAGCCCTTTCACCCCTCCACTTT. As protein: CASSYLPGTALSPLHF.

This clone came up a few times. This rearrangement joins TRBV3-1 (or the pseudogene TRBV3-2) to TRBJ1-4; the match to TRBD1 covers 11 bases. The CDR3 length is 18 residues. The J segment lost 0 bases and the V segment lost 4 bases, leaving 7 bases of the junction unmatched. CDR1 and CDR2 from the germline V gene are LGHDT and YNNKEL (reference sequence). The CDR3 sequence: CASSLGQGGFATNEKLFF. The DNA of the CDR3 is TGTGCCAGCAGCCTGGGACAGGGGGGATTTGCAACTAATGAAAAACTGTTTTTT.

This chain uses TRBV11-2 with TRBJ2-5; D may be TRBD1 (5 bases). V dropped 5 bases and J dropped 4 bases, with 14 bases sitting between them. This CDR3 region has 14 residues. The germline V gene has CDR1 SGHAT and CDR2 FQNNGV. CDR3 DNA sequence: TGTGCCAGCAGCCCTAGTTCAGGGCGAGAGACCCAGTACTTC. Its protein is CASSPSSGRETQYF.

The CDR3 DNA is TGTGCCAGCGTCAGGACTAGCAGTTCCTACGAGCAGTACTTC. It is translated as CASVRTSSSYEQYF. This chain joins TRBV6-5 and TRBJ2-7; 8 bases align to TRBD2. The junction had 7 bases not matched to a gene; V was cut back by 8 bases and J by 1 base. The CDR3 covers 14 residues. Germline V gives CDR1 MNHEY, CDR2 SVGAGI.

The V and J genes are TRBV2 and TRBJ1-6; D might be TRBD1 (6 bases). V lost 5 bases, J lost 7 bases, and 9 bases lay in between. The CDR3 loop spans 13 amino acids. Germline values: CDR1 SNHLY, CDR2 FYNNEI. The CDR3 spells CASSQGLNSPLHF. The CDR3 DNA reads TGTGCCAGCAGTCAGGGGCTGAATTCACCCCTCCACTTT.

In its sample, this clone is medium-sized. The chain has TRBV28 and TRBJ2-7; TRBD1 matches at 8 bases. The germline V gene encodes CDR1 MDHEN and CDR2 SYDVKM. This CDR3 spans 12 amino acids. V shed 6 bases and J 6 bases; nucleotides not matched to a gene: 4. The CDR3 here is CASRSQGVEQYF. The CDR3, as DNA: TGTGCCAGCAGATCACAGGGGGTCGAGCAGTACTTC.

V is TRBV30 and J is TRBJ2-1; TRBD1 is a possible D gene (6 bases). Germline values: CDR1 GTSNPN, CDR2 SVGIG (reference sequence). The germline V and J ends were trimmed by 0 bases and 8 bases, with 8 bases remaining between them. This CDR3 spans 12 amino acids. This chain's CDR3 is CAWSVGGDEQFF. The CDR3 DNA reads as TGTGCCTGGAGTGTAGGGGGTGATGAGCAGTTCTTC.

V gene TRBV29-1 combines with J gene TRBJ1-4; TRBD1 is a possible D gene (6 bases). Trimming stripped 4 bases from V and 4 bases from J, with 10 bases between. The CDR3 is 13 amino acids. Germline loops: CDR1 SQVTM, CDR2 ANQGSEA. The CDR3 DNA reads as TGCAGCGTTGCCAGACAGGTTAATGAAAAACTGTTTTTT. Amino acid sequence: CSVARQVNEKLFF.

The V gene is TRBV11-2, the J gene TRBJ2-7, with a tentative D call TRBD1 (6 bases). The V end was cut by 0 bases, the J end by 5 bases, with 20 bases between. Germline CDR1 and CDR2: SGHAT and FQNNGV. The CDR3 extends over 17 amino acids. CDR3 in DNA: TGTGCCAGCAGCTTAGATAGGTCGACAGGATCGAAGAACGAGCAGTACTTC. Amino acids: CASSLDRSTGSKNEQYF.

This clone was counted once. The chain joins TRBV5-1 to TRBJ1-1; 8 bases align to TRBD1. This CDR3 is built from 15 residues. The J segment lost 5 bases and the V segment lost 3 bases, leaving 9 bases of the junction unmatched. The germline V gene encodes CDR1 SGHRS and CDR2 YFSETQ. The CDR3 DNA follows: TGCGCCAGCAGCTGGCGGACAGGGCTGGAGACTGAAGCTTTCTTT. Its protein is CASSWRTGLETEAFF.

V gene TRBV7-3 combines with J gene TRBJ2-3, with D tentatively TRBD1 (5 bases). The CDR3 contains 15 residues. Trimming took off 0 bases at V and 1 base at J, with 8 bases between the two ends. Per the germline V gene, CDR1 is SGHTA and CDR2 is FQGTGA. The CDR3 sequence: CASSLTRQRTDTQYF. As DNA, the CDR3 is TGTGCCAGCAGCTTAACCCGACAGCGCACAGATACGCAGTATTTT.

CDR3 residues: CASSPDRGQGRYEQYF. In DNA form, the CDR3 reads TGTGCCAGCAGCCCCGATCGGGGACAGGGTCGTTACGAGCAGTACTTC. The chain employs TRBV9 and TRBJ2-7; 9 bases map to TRBD1. The CDR3 loop spans 16 amino acids. Trimming removed 4 bases from V and 4 bases from J; junction bases left unmatched: 12. CDR1 and CDR2 (germline): SGDLS, YYNGEE.

V is TRBV3-1 (or the pseudogene TRBV3-2) and J is TRBJ1-1; 11 nucleotides match TRBD1. The CDR3 covers 16 residues. V trimming: 4 bases; J trimming: 3 bases; junction bases outside the gene matches: 7. Germline CDR1 and CDR2: LGHDT and YNNKEL (reference sequence). The CDR3 DNA sequence: TGTGCCAGCAGCCCCCGGGACAGGGGGATCTACACTGAAGCTTTCTTT. Encoded protein: CASSPRDRGIYTEAFF.

CDR3 in DNA: TGTGCCAGTAGTATCTTGAGTACGAACACCGGGGAGCTGTTTTTT. Its protein product is CASSILSTNTGELFF. The genes are TRBV19 and TRBJ2-2; D remains ambiguous. With 3 bases removed from V and 0 bases from J, the gap between germline ends came to 8 bases. This CDR3 has 15 amino acids. CDR1 and CDR2 (germline): LNHDA, SQIVND (reference sequence).

The chain couples TRBV6-5 to TRBJ1-2; 7 bases map to TRBD1. The CDR3 length is 14 residues. The V and J ends lost 7 bases and 2 bases, in that order; junction bases with no gene match: 7. CDR1 is MNHEY, CDR2 SVGAGI, per germline. CDR3 sequence: CASTPLTGNYGYTF. The CDR3 DNA sequence: TGTGCCAGCACCCCCCTGACAGGGAACTATGGCTACACCTTC.

This chain links TRBV27 with TRBJ2-1; 9 bases map to TRBD2. Germline CDR1 is MNHEY and CDR2 is SMNVEV (reference sequence). Losses at the gene ends were 6 bases for V and 0 bases for J; bases not matched to a gene: 6. The CDR3 is 16 residues long. CDR3 region: CASRANSGSSYNEQFF. Written as DNA, the CDR3 is TGTGCCAGCAGAGCTAATAGCGGGAGCTCCTACAATGAGCAGTTCTTC.

This clone has just a few counts. The chain has TRBV19 and TRBJ1-2, with a weak D call TRBD1 (5 bases). This CDR3 contains 15 residues. The V end was cut by 7 bases, the J end by 8 bases, with 23 bases between. From germline, CDR1 is LNHDA and CDR2 SQIVND (reference sequence). CDR3 sequence reads: CASTLEGLGLGGYTF. The CDR3 DNA is TGTGCCAGTACCCTGGAGGGACTGGGGTTGGGGGGCTACACCTTC. The full variable domain, with the rest looked up from reference TRBV19 and TRBJ1-2, is DGGITQSPKYLFRKEGQNVTLSCEQNLNHDAMYWYRQDPGQGLRLIYYSQIVNDFQKGDIAEGYSVSREKKESFPLTVTSAQKNPTAFYLCASTLEGLGLGGYTFGSGTRLTVV.

The chain recombines TRBV10-3 with TRBJ1-1; D remains ambiguous. Per germline, CDR1 ENHRY and CDR2 SYGVKD. Deletions cut 6 bases from V and 0 bases from J, with 8 bases between. The CDR3 totals 13 residues. CDR3 DNA sequence: TGTGCCATCAGATACGAGGTGAACACTGAAGCTTTCTTT. Translated: CAIRYEVNTEAFF.

The chain joins TRBV14 to TRBJ1-1; no clear D gene. The CDR3 has 14 residues. Germline-derived CDR1 and CDR2 are SGHDN and FVKESK. V dropped 3 bases and J dropped 4 bases, with 12 bases sitting between them. The CDR3 nucleotides are TGTGCCAGCAGCCAGTGGCACCAGTTCACTGAAGCTTTCTTT. Amino acids: CASSQWHQFTEAFF.

CDR3 region: CASSVALADSSYNEQFF. CDR3 nucleotides: TGTGCCAGCAGCGTAGCCCTAGCCGATAGCTCCTACAATGAGCAGTTCTTC. V and J are TRBV9 and TRBJ2-1; weak D call: TRBD2 (5 bases). Germline lookup yields CDR1 SGDLS and CDR2 YYNGEE. V gave up 0 bases and J gave up 0 bases, with 13 bases separating them. CDR3 length: 17 amino acids.

V usage is TRBV10-2 and J usage is TRBJ2-3; a possible D gene is TRBD1 (5 bases). Germline V lookup: CDR1 WSHSY, CDR2 SAAADI. V was pared by 2 bases and J by 0 bases, with 9 bases between. The CDR3 has 15 amino acids. CDR3 sequence (DNA): TGCGCCAGCAGTGAGAGGGGAAGTAGCACAGATACGCAGTATTTT. Its translation: CASSERGSSTDTQYF.

The V and J genes are TRBV7-9 and TRBJ1-1; TRBD1 matches 7 bases. The germline V gene has CDR1 SEHNR and CDR2 FQNEAQ (reference sequence). After removal of 6 bases from V and 5 bases from J, the junction contained 12 bases not matched to a gene. The CDR3 is 15 amino acids. The CDR3 DNA reads as TGTGCCAGCAGACCCCCGAACAGGGGAGAAACTGAAGCTTTCTTT. It specifies CASRPPNRGETEAFF. The entire variable domain, with the rest obtained from reference TRBV7-9 and TRBJ1-1, is as follows: DTGVSQNPRHKITKRGQNVTFRCDPISEHNRLYWYRQTLGQGPEFLTYFQNEAQLEKSRLLSDRFSAERPKGSFSTLEIQRTEQGDSAMYLCASRPPNRGETEAFFGQGTRLTVV.

The chain carries TRBV5-4 and TRBJ2-7, with 13 positions matching TRBD2. Germline V gives CDR1 SGHNT, CDR2 YYREEE (reference sequence). V dropped 3 bases and J dropped 2; count of bases not matched to a gene: 2. There are 15 residues in the CDR3. CDR3 amino acids: CASSSGLAGAYEQYF. CDR3 nucleotides: TGTGCCAGCAGCTCCGGACTAGCGGGAGCCTACGAGCAGTACTTC. The full variable domain, its missing parts supplied by reference TRBV5-4 and TRBJ2-7, is ETGVTQSPTHLIKTRGQQVTLRCSSQSGHNTVSWYQQALGQGPQFIFQYYREEENGRGNFPPRFSGLQFPNYSSELNVNALELDDSALYLCASSSGLAGAYEQYFGPGTRLTVT.

This chain uses TRBV11-2 with TRBJ2-7, with 10 bases lining up with TRBD2. Trimming took 5 bases from V and 5 from J; bases not matched to a gene: 9. The CDR3 spans 15 residues. The V gene's germline CDR1 is SGHAT and CDR2 FQNNGV. In DNA, the CDR3 is TGTGCCAGCAGCGCTTTAGCGGGAGGACGAGACGAGCAGTACTTC. This translates into CASSALAGGRDEQYF.

The rearrangement joins TRBV9 to TRBJ1-1, with TRBD1 as a possible D gene (6 bases). V lost 0 bases and J lost 3, with 12 bases in between. The germline CDR1 and CDR2 sequences are SGDLS and YYNGEE. The CDR3 has 15 amino acids. DNA of the CDR3: TGTGCCAGCAGCGTAGTTGCAGGGGTGGACACTGAAGCTTTCTTT. It yields the protein CASSVVAGVDTEAFF. Drawing the rest from reference TRBV9 and TRBJ1-1, the complete variable domain is DSGVTQTPKHLITATGQRVTLRCSPRSGDLSVYWYQQSLDQGLQFLIQYYNGEERAKGNILERFSAQQFPDLHSELNLSSLELGDSALYFCASSVVAGVDTEAFFGQGTRLTVV.

This chain connects TRBV27 to TRBJ2-5, with TRBD2 matching 8 bases. Germline CDR1 and CDR2: MNHEY and SMNVEV (reference sequence). Trimming removed 3 bases from V and 5 bases from J; junction bases left unmatched: 8. The CDR3 has 15 residues. Here the CDR3 reads CASSFGAGARETQYF. The CDR3 nucleotides are TGTGCCAGCAGTTTTGGAGCGGGAGCGAGGGAGACCCAGTACTTC.

V and J are TRBV6-5 and TRBJ1-2; tentative D call: TRBD1 (5 bases). The germline V and J ends were trimmed by 9 bases and 7 bases, with 15 bases remaining between them. Germline CDR1 is MNHEY and CDR2 is SVGAGI. The CDR3 covers 12 residues. CDR3 in DNA: TGTGCCAGTGGGAGGGGATCTTCTGGCTACACCTTC. It encodes CASGRGSSGYTF.

V gene TRBV5-6 combines with J gene TRBJ2-7; maybe TRBD2 (5 bases). This CDR3 has 16 amino acids. Trimming took off 5 bases at V and 0 bases at J, with 18 bases between the two ends. Germline lookup yields CDR1 SGHDT and CDR2 YYEEEE. This CDR3 reads CASRFGLALSSYEQYF. The CDR3 nucleotides read TGTGCCAGCAGATTCGGACTGGCATTGAGCTCCTACGAGCAGTACTTC.

The rearrangement links TRBV6-5 to TRBJ1-4; D perhaps matches TRBD1 (5 bases). CDR3 size: 15 residues. Trimming cost V 2 bases and J 9 bases, with 16 bases left between them. Germline V CDR1 and CDR2: MNHEY, SVGAGI. CDR3 nucleotides: TGTGCCAGCAGTTACGTACCGGGGGAAATGAAAAAACTGTTTTTT. Its protein is CASSYVPGEMKKLFF.

The V and J genes are TRBV7-2 and TRBJ2-3; D remains unclear. CDR1 is SGHTA, CDR2 FQGNSA, per germline. V gave up 4 bases and J gave up 2 bases, with 4 bases separating them. CDR3 size: 12 residues. The CDR3 region has the DNA TGTGCCAGCAGCTCTTACACAGATACGCAGTATTTT. Protein: CASSSYTDTQYF. The whole variable domain, remainder taken from reference TRBV7-2 and TRBJ2-3, is GAGVSQSPSNKVTEKGKDVELRCDPISGHTALYWYRQSLGQGLEFLIYFQGNSAPDKSGLPSDRFSAERTGGSVSTLTIQRTQQEDSAVYLCASSSYTDTQYFGPGTRLTVL.